This TCR beta chain was sequenced in a study of blood T cell repertoires in COVID-19. Study summary: The origin of the acute and convalescent COVID-19 samples was the United States, Italy and Spain. T cells, B-cell-depleted T cells, or PBMCs provided the cDNA or gDNA that served as material.

A few counts support this clone. Original methodology: Using reference gene primer amplification, nucleated cell counts were estimated. Sequencing was performed with immunoSEQ multiplex PCR; in TCRdb, only in-frame clones are kept and a portion is missing. That table supplies the V and J calls and clone size; D and trimming were determined from the DNA. The data contain roughly 250,000 clones, approximately 87% of them singletons. Looked up from germline, CDR1 is SNHLY and CDR2 is FYNNEI. V lost 4 bases and J lost 6; bases outside the gene matches: 6. The CDR3 is 15 residues long. The clonotype was recovered from a human donor in a cohort sampled during active COVID-19. The specimen sequenced was peripheral blood. The genes are TRBV2 and TRBJ2-2; 9 nucleotides match TRBD2. The CDR3 spells CASSARAGGPGELFF. In nucleotides, the CDR3 is TGTGCCAGCAGTGCCCGGGCGGGGGGGCCCGGGGAGCTGTTTTTT.